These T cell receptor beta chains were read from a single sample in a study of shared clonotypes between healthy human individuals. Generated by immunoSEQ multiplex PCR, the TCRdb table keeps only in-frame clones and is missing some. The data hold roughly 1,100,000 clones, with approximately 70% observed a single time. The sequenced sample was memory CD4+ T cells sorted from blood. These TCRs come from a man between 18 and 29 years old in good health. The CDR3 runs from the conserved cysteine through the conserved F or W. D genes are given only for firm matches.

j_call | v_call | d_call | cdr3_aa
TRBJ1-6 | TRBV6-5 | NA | CASSYGNNSPLHF
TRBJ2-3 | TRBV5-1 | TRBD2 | CASSMGGTTDTQYF
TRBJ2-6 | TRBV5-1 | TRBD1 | CASSSGTGGGGANVLTF
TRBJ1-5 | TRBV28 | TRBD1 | CASRSGTGSNQPQHF
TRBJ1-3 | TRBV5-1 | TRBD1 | CASSAGTGGNTIYF
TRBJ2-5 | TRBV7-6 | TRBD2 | CASSFGLAGGYQETQYF
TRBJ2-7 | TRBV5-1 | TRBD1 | CASSVDRAYEQYF
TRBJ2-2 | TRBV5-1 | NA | CASSLQGEGTGELFF
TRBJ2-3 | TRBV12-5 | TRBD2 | CASLIPCGGAVGTQYF
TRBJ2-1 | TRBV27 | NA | CASTFLGRTSYNEQFF
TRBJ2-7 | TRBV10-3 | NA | CAISESGYEQYF
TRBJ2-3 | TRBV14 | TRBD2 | CASSPTLGGRVSDTQYF
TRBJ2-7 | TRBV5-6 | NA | CASSPRWGSDYEQYF
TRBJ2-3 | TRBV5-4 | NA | CASNLDRTDTQYF
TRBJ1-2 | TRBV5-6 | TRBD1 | CASSLGEPGGVSNYGYTF
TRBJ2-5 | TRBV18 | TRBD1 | CASSSRTGLETQYF
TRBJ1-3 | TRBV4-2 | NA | CASSRRGDSGNTIYF
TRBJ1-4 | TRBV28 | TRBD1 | CASTSQGADEKLFF
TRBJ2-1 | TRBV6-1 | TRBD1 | CASREWGQFYNEQFF
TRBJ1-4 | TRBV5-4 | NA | CASSLGGAAKNEKLFF
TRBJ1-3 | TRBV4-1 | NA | CASSQPWKGNGNTIYF
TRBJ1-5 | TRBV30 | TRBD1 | CAWSYGQGTNQPQHF
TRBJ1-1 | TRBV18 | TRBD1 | CASSRAGGKNTEAFF
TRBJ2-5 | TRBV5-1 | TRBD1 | CASSHGTVQETQYF
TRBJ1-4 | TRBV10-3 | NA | CATRQDGGEKLFF
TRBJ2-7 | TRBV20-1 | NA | CSAYAPYEQYF
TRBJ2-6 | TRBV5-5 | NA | CASSFSSSGANVLTF
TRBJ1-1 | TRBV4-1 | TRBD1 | CASSQDDRQGELAFF
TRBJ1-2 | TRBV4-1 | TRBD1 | CASSQAGGWDRNGYTF
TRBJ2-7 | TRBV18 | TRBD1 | CASSPGQGLNEQYF
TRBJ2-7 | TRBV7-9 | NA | CASSLDLGARIYEQYF
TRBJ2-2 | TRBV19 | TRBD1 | CASSRTGDTGELFF
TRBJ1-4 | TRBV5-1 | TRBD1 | CASSAGQGAKFWGYEKLFF
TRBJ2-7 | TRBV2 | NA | CASSESRFGEQYF
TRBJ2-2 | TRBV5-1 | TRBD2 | CASSLELAGNTGELFF
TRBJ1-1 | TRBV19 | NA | CASASDSLKAEAFF
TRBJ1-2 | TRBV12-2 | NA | CASRLAPVFYGYTF
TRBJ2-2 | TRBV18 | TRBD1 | CASSPPGTGGYTGELFF
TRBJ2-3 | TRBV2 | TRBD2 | CASRERGGRGTDTQYF
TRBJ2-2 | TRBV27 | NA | CASSPQGQGGELFF
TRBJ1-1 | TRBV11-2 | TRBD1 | CASSSTTGDTEAFF
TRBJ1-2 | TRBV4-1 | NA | CASSHQLRQKGYTF
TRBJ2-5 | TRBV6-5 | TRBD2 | CASSRAGGWVWYF
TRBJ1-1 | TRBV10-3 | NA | CAISESKQGTEAFF
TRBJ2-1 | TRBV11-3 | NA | CASSEGPSYNEQFF